This T cell receptor (beta chain) derives from a study of blood T cell repertoires in COVID-19. Study as a whole: In each case, the material was cDNA or gDNA derived from T cells, B-cell-depleted T cells, or PBMCs.

The germline CDR1 and CDR2 sequences are KGHSH and LQKENI. The CDR3 sequence is 16 residues long. V gave up 0 bases and J gave up 7 bases; unmatched junction bases: 5. Sequencing was performed with immunoSEQ multiplex PCR; in TCRdb, only in-frame clones are kept and a portion is missing. The sample holds about 480,000 clones, approximately 90% seen once. Participants reported their clinical history, and cohort assignment relied on those reports. The clonotype was recovered from a woman in her forties who had recovered from COVID-19. The specimen sequenced was PBMCs or T cells enriched from blood (not recorded which). The gene calls are TRBV18 and TRBJ2-1; 11 nucleotides agree with TRBD1. The CDR3 sequence: CASSPPGQGALNEQFF. CDR3 nucleotide sequence: TGTGCCAGCTCACCACCAGGACAGGGGGCGCTGAATGAGCAGTTCTTC.